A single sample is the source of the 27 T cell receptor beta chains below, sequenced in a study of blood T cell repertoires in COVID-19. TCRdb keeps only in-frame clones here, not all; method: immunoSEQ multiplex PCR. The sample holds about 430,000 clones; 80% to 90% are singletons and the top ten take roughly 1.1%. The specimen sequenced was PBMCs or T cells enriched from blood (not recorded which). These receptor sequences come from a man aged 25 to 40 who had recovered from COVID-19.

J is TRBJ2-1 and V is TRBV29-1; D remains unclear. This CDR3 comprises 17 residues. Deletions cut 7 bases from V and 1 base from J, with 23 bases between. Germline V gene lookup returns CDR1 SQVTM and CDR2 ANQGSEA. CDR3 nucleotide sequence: TGCAGCGCCCGAAAGGTGGGCCAGGCCAGTTCCTACAATGAGCAGTTCTTC. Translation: CSARKVGQASSYNEQFF.

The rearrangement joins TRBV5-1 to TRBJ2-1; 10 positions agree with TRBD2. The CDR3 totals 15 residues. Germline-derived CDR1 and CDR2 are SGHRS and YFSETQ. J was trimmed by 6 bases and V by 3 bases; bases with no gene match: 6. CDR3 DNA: TGCGCCAGCAGCTCCTCTAGCGGGAGCTTCAATGAGCAGTTCTTC. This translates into CASSSSSGSFNEQFF.

The CDR3 DNA sequence: TGTGCCAGCACCATAACGACTCTTTCCTATGGCTACACCTTC. Residues: CASTITTLSYGYTF. The V gene is TRBV28, the J gene TRBJ1-2; no definite D call. Trimming removed 7 bases at V and 4 bases at J, with 16 bases between. Germline CDR1 MDHEN, CDR2 SYDVKM. The CDR3 loop spans 14 amino acids.

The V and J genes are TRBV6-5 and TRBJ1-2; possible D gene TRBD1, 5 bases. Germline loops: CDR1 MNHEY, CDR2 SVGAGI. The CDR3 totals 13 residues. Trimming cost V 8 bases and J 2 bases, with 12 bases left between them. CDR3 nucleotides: TGTGCCAGCGGGGGGTGGACCAACTATGGCTACACCTTC. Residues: CASGGWTNYGYTF.

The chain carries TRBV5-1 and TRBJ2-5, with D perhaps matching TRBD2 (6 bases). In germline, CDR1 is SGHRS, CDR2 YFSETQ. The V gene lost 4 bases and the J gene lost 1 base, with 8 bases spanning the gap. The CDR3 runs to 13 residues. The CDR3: CASSRDFQETQYF. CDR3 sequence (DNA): TGCGCCAGCAGCAGGGACTTCCAAGAGACCCAGTACTTC.

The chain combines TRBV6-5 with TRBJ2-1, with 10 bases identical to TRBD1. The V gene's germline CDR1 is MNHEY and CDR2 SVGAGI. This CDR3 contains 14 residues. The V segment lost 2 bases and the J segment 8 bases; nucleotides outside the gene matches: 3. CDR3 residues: CASSYGDRGYEQFF. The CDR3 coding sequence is TGTGCCAGCAGTTACGGGGACAGGGGTTATGAGCAGTTCTTC.

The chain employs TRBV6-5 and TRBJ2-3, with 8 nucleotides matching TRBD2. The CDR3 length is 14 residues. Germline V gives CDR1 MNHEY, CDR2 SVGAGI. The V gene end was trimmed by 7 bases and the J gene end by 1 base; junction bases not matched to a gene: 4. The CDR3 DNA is TGTGCCAGCAATTCCGGGGGGGGCACAGATACGCAGTATTTT. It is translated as CASNSGGGTDTQYF.

The CDR3 nucleotides read TGTGCCAGCAGTGAATCGGCAGGGAAAAACACTGAAGCTTTCTTT. Translating it yields CASSESAGKNTEAFF. The chain employs TRBV25-1 and TRBJ1-1; D may be TRBD1 (5 bases). CDR1 and CDR2 (germline): MGHDK, SYGVNS. The CDR3 has 15 amino acids. V lost 1 base and J 2 bases, leaving 11 bases between the germline ends.

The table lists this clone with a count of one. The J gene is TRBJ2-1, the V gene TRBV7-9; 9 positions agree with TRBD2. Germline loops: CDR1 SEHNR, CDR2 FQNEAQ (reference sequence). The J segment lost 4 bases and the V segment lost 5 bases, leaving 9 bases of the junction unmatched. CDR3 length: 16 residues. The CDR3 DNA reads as TGTGCCAGCAGCCCTGGTGGCGGGAGGGTATACAATGAGCAGTTCTTC. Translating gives CASSPGGGRVYNEQFF.

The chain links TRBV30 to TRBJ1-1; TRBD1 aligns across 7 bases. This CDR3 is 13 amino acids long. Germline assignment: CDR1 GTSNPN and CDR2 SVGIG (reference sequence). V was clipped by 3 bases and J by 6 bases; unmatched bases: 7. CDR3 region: CAWRRDSLAEAFF. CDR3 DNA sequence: TGTGCCTGGAGGCGGGACAGTCTGGCTGAAGCTTTCTTT. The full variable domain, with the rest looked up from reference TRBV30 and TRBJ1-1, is SQTIHQWPATLVQPVGSPLSLECTVEGTSNPNLYWYRQAAGRGLQLLFYSVGIGQISSEVPQNLSASRPQDRQFILSSKKLLLSDSGFYLCAWRRDSLAEAFFGQGTRLTVV.

CDR3 sequence reads: CASSYMAGLVGKFF. CDR3 coding DNA: TGTGCCAGCAGTTATATGGCGGGACTAGTGGGGAAGTTCTTC. The chain combines TRBV6-9 with TRBJ2-1, with 8 positions matching TRBD2. The ends lost 2 bases at V and 14 bases at J; junction bases unmatched: 11. Germline loops: CDR1 MNHGY, CDR2 SVAAGI. There are 14 residues in the CDR3.

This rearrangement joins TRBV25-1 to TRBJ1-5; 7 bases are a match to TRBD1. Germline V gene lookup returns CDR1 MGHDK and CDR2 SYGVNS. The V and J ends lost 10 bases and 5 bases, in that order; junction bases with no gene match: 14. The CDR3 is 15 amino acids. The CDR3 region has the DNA TGTGCCACCCTCGTGGAGGGGGCGGCAGATCAGCCCCAGCATTTT. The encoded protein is CATLVEGAADQPQHF.

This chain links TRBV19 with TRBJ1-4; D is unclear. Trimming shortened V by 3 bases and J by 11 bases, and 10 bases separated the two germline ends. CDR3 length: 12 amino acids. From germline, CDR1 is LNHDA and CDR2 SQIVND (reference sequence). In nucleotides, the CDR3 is TGTGCCAGTAGTATGGGAGAGGCGAAACTGTTTTTT. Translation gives CASSMGEAKLFF.

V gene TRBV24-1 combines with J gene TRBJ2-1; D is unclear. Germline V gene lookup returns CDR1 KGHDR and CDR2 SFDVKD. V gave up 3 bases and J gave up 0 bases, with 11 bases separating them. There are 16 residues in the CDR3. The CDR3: CATSDQGESSYNEQFF. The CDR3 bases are TGTGCCACCAGTGATCAAGGAGAGAGCTCCTACAATGAGCAGTTCTTC.

Written as DNA, the CDR3 is TGTGCCAGTAGTATGCGGTTTCCACCGCAGAATCAGCCCCAGCATTTT. Encoded protein: CASSMRFPPQNQPQHF. This rearrangement joins TRBV19 to TRBJ1-5, with D uncertain. Deletions cut 3 bases from V and 4 bases from J, with 16 bases between. The CDR3 totals 16 residues. The V gene's germline CDR1 is LNHDA and CDR2 SQIVND (reference sequence).

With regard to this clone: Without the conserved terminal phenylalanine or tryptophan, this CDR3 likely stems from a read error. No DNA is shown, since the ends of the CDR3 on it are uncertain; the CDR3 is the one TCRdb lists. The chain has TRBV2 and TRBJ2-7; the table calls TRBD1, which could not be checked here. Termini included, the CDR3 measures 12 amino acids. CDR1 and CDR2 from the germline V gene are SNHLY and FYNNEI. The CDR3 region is CASSDVTGGLRI.

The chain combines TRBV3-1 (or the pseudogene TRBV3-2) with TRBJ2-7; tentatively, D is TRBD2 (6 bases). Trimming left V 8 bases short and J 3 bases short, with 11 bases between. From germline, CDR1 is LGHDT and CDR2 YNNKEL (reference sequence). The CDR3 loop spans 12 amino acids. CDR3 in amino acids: CASSGEDYEQYF. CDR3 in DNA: TGTGCCAGCTCTGGGGAGGACTACGAGCAGTACTTC.

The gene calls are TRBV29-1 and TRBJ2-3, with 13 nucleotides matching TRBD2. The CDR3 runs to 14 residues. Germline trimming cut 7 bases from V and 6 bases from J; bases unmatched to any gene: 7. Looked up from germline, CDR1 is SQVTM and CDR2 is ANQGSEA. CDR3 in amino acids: CSAWTSGRTDTQYF. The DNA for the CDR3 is TGCAGCGCCTGGACTAGCGGGAGAACCGATACGCAGTATTTT.

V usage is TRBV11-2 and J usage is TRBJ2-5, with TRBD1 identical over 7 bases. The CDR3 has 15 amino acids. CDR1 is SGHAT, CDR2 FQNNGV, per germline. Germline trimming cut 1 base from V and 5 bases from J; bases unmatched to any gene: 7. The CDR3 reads CASSLGDRAIETQYF. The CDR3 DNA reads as TGTGCCAGCAGCTTAGGAGACAGGGCGATCGAGACCCAGTACTTC.

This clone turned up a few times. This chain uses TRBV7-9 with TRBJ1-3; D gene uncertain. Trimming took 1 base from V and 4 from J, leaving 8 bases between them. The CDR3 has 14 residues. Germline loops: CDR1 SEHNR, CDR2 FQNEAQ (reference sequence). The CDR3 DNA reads TGTGCCAGCAGCTTAGAGACTGGGGGAAACACCATATATTTT. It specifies CASSLETGGNTIYF.

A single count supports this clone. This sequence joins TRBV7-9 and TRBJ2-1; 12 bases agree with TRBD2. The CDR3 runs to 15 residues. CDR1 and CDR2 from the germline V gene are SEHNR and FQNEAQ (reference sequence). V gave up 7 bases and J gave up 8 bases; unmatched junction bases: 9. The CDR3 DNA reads TGTGCCAGCACTTCGCGACTAGCGGGAGTGGATGAGCAGTTCTTC. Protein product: CASTSRLAGVDEQFF.

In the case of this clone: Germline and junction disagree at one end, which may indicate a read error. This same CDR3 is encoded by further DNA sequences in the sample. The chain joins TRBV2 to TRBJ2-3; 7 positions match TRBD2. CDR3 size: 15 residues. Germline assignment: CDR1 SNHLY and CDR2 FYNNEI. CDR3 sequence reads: CASREGLAGTDTQYF. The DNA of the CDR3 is TGTGCCAGCAGGGAAGGTCTAGCGGGCACAGATACGCAGTATTTT.

The DNA for the CDR3 is TGTGCCACCAGCAGAGATAGCCCAAGGGAGACCCAGTACTTC. It codes for CATSRDSPRETQYF. V gene TRBV15 combines with J gene TRBJ2-5; no clear D gene. The length of the CDR3 is 14 residues. The V end lost 0 bases, the J end lost 5 bases, and 10 bases lay between the germline ends. CDR1 is LNHNV and CDR2 is YYDKDF in the germline V gene (reference sequence).

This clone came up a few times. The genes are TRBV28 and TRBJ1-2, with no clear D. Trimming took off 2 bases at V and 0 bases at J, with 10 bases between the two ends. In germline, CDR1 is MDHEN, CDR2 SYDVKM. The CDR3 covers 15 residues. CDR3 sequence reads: CASSLGQKPNYGYTF. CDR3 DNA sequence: TGTGCCAGCAGTTTAGGGCAGAAACCTAACTATGGCTACACCTTC.

DNA for the CDR3: TGTGCCAGCGAGAACAGGGCAAGGGGCTCCTACGAGCAGTACTTC. Protein sequence: CASENRARGSYEQYF. V and J are TRBV27 and TRBJ2-7, with D maybe TRBD1 (6 bases). Trimming cost V 8 bases and J 0 bases, with 17 bases left between them. This CDR3 contains 15 residues. Per the germline V gene, CDR1 is MNHEY and CDR2 is SMNVEV (reference sequence).

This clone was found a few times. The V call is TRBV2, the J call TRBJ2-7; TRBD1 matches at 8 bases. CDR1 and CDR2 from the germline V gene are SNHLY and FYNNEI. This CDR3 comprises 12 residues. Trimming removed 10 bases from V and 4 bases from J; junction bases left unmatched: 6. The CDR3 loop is CAKRTGQYEQYF. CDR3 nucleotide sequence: TGTGCCAAACGGACAGGGCAGTACGAGCAGTACTTC.

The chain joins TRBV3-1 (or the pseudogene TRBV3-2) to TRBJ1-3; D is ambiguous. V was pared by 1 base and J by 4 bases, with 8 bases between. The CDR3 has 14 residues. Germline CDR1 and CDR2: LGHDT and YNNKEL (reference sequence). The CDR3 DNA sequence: TGTGCCAGCAGCCAAGGAGGGTTCGGAAACACCATATATTTT. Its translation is CASSQGGFGNTIYF.